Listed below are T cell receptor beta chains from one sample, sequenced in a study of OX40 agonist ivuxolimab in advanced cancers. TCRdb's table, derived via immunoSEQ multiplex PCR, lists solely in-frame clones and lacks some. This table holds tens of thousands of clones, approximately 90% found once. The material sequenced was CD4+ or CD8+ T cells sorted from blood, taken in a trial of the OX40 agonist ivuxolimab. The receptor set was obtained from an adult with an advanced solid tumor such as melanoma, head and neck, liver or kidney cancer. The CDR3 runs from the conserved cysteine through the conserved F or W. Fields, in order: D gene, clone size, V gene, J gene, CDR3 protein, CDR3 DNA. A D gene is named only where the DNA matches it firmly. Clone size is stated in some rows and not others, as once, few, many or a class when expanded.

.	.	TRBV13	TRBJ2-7	CASSFGGPSYEQYF	TGTGCCAGCAGCTTTGGCGGACCCTCCTACGAGCAGTACTTC
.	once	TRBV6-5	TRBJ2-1	CASSYSLGYNEQFF	TGTGCCAGCAGTTACTCGCTTGGGTACAATGAGCAGTTCTTC
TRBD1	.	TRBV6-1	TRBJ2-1	CASSELGQGARKFF	TGTGCCAGCAGTGAACTGGGACAGGGGGCCAGAAAGTTCTTC
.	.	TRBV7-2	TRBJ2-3	CASSLLASWDTQYF	TGTGCCAGCAGCTTGCTAGCGTCATGGGATACGCAGTATTTT
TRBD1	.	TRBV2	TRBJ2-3	CASSESGGLADTQYF	TGTGCCAGCAGTGAATCAGGGGGATTAGCAGATACGCAGTATTTT
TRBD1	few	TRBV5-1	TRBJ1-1	CASREKGHTGGTEAFF	TGCGCCAGCAGAGAGAAAGGTCACACAGGGGGCACTGAAGCTTTCTTT
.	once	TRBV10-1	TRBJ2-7	CASSRTDSYEQYF	TGCGCCAGCAGCCGGACGGACTCCTACGAGCAGTACTTC
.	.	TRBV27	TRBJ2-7	CASSSRDGSSYEQYF	TGTGCCAGCAGTTCAAGGGACGGTAGCTCCTACGAGCAGTACTTC
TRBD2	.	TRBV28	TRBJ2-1	CASSLGLADNEQFF	TGTGCCAGCAGTTTAGGACTAGCGGACAATGAGCAGTTCTTC
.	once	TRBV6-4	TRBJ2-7	CASSDEARRPYF	TGTGCCAGCAGTGACGAGGCAAGGCGTCCGTACTTC